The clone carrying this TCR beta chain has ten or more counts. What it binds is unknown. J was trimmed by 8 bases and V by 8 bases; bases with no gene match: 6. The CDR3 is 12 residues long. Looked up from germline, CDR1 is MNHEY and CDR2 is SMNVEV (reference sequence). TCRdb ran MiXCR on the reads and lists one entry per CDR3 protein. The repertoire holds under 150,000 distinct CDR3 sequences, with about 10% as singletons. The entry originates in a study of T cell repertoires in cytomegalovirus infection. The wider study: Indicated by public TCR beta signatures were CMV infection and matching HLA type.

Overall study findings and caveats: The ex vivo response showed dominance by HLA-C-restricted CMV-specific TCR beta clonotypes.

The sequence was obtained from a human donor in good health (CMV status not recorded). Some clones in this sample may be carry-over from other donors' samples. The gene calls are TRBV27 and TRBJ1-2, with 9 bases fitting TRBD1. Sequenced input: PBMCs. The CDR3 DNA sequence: TGTGCCAGCTCTACAGGGGGCAGGGGCTACACCTTC. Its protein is CASSTGGRGYTF.